These T cell receptor beta chains were read from a single sample in a study of T cells in Graves' hyperthyroidism and ophthalmopathy. TCRdb re-called the multiplex PCR reads with MiXCR, one entry per CDR3 protein. The data show some 490,000 distinct CDR3 sequences, about 20% seen once. Sequencing was done on a sample of blood. The receptors here all came from a woman in her seventies with Graves' ophthalmopathy. The CDR3 runs from the conserved cysteine through the conserved F or W. Fields, in order: J gene, V gene, CDR3 protein.

TRBJ1-2	TRBV10-3	CAISGTGDGYTF
TRBJ2-5	TRBV28	CATAAPTGYGAETQCF
TRBJ2-3	TRBV19	CASVNTDTQYF
TRBJ2-1	TRBV7-9	CASSPNRRGEQFF
TRBJ1-1	TRBV7-9	CASSFLGATEAFF
TRBJ2-5	TRBV6-1	CASSPREGGGQETQYF
TRBJ2-7	TRBV20-1	CSARGLDRVGEQYF
TRBJ1-1	TRBV20-1	CSARRDGRNTEAFF
TRBJ2-3	TRBV5-4	CASSSPDRILDTQYF
TRBJ2-1	TRBV11-2	CASSLARSRGNEQFF
TRBJ2-5	TRBV18	CASSPQNGETQYF
TRBJ1-1	TRBV3-1	CASMPSRGRGAEAFF
TRBJ2-5	TRBV9	CASSVEGPETQYF
TRBJ1-3	TRBV30	CAWSLAGTTGNTIYF
TRBJ1-5	TRBV6-2/TRBV6-3	CASSGQVGNQPQHF